Shown below are 5 T cell receptor beta chains from a single sample sequenced in a study of T-cell memory formation after mild COVID-19 (dated by TCRdb to 2020 to 2023). Library preparation used 5' RACE. TCRdb records Illumina NovaSeq 6000 as the sequencer. The public reads were reprocessed in TCRdb via fastp at Q25 and MiXCR, keeping in-frame beta chains. CDR3 protein sequences are deduplicated, and each keeps its most common genes and DNA. The sample yields under 200,000 distinct CDR3 sequences; 25% to 40% were counted once. The ten largest clones capture around 12% of the sample. The sample consisted of PBMCs or a T cell subset sorted from them (not recorded which). These receptors were obtained from an adult woman who had mild COVID-19 (a few samples of this study predate the infection). The sample titles of this study are shuffled in the database, so cell type and time point are left out; the donor was told from shared clones.

This clonotype was detected only a few times. This chain links TRBV29-1 with TRBJ2-7; D is undetermined. The CDR3 extends over 13 amino acids. The V gene's germline CDR1 is SQVTM and CDR2 ANQGSEA. V lost 5 bases and J 2 bases, leaving 13 bases between the germline ends. The CDR3 region has the DNA TGCAGCGTTAGCCCGACGAGCGCCTACGAGCAGTACTTC. Translation gives CSVSPTSAYEQYF.

In its sample, this clonotype was seen many times. This chain connects TRBV5-1 to TRBJ1-2; no reliable D call. This CDR3 comprises 12 residues. V lost 5 bases, J lost 8 bases, and 13 bases lay in between. CDR1 is SGHRS, CDR2 YFSETQ, per germline. The chain's CDR3 is CASSELGVGYTF. The CDR3 DNA reads as TGCGCCAGCAGTGAGCTCGGCGTCGGCTACACCTTC.

The chain couples TRBV29-1 to TRBJ1-2, with a possible D match to TRBD1 (6 bases). Per the germline V gene, CDR1 is SQVTM and CDR2 is ANQGSEA. The CDR3 has 12 amino acids. The germline V and J ends were trimmed by 1 base and 8 bases, with 11 bases remaining between them. The CDR3 nucleotides read TGCAGCGTTGAAGGACAGGCTGAGGGCTACACCTTC. Amino acid sequence: CSVEGQAEGYTF.

The chain carries TRBV7-8 and TRBJ2-3; TRBD2 agrees at 7 bases. Per the germline V gene, CDR1 is SGHVS and CDR2 is FQNEAQ. This CDR3 contains 18 residues. Unmatched junction bases numbered 13, after V lost 4 bases and J lost 0 bases. This chain's CDR3 is CASSSFGASGPSTDTQYF. As DNA, the CDR3 is TGTGCCAGCAGCTCGTTCGGGGCTAGCGGACCTAGCACAGATACGCAGTATTTT.

This clonotype was picked up many times. J is TRBJ2-7 and V is TRBV25-1; D is unresolved. Trimming pared 5 bases from V and 4 bases from J, leaving 9 bases between. Germline V lookup: CDR1 MGHDK, CDR2 SYGVNS. The CDR3 extends over 12 amino acids. As DNA, the CDR3 is TGTGCCAGCAGTTCCCACGGTTACGAGCAGTACTTC. Translation: CASSSHGYEQYF.